This T cell receptor beta chain originates from a study of CD4 T cells in relation to SARS-CoV-2 and coronaviruses. Study information: The HLA restriction of the shared crossreactive spike epitopes was mapped. Broader study findings: Pre-pandemic and post-infection samples never came from the same donor. The cross-reactivity analysis covered only spike protein, not other viral proteins.

This CDR3 is built from 12 residues. Germline CDR1 reads SQVTM; CDR2 reads ANQGSEA. V gave up 4 bases and J gave up 3 bases, with 10 bases separating them. CD4+ T cells from unexposed donors were obtained before the COVID-19 pandemic (2011-2018). Naive and memory CD4+ T cell DNA was deep-sequenced without culture. The assay was immunoSEQ multiplex PCR, and TCRdb's table has in-frame clones only and misses some. The repertoire holds about 65,000 clones, with 87% as singletons. Turning to this clone: What it recognizes is unknown.

The specimen sequenced was memory CD4+ T cells from PBMCs. The chain recombines TRBV29-1 with TRBJ2-7; the D gene is possibly TRBD1 (6 bases). This TCR derives from a human donor in good health. CDR3 in DNA: TGCAGCGTTGCCCTGGACAGCTACGAGCAGTACTTC. It codes for CSVALDSYEQYF.